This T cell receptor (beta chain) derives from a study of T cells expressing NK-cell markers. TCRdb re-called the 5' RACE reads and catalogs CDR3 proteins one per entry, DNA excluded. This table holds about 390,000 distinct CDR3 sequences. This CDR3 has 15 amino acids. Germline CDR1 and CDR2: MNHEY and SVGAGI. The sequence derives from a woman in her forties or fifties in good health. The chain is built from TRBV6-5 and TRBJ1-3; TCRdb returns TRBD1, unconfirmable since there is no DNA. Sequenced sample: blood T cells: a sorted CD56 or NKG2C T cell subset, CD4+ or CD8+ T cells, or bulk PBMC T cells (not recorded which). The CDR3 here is CASSYGRGSGNTIYF.